What follows describes a single T cell receptor beta chain. The sample originates from a study of blood T cell repertoires in COVID-19. Turning to the study itself: The study drew acute and convalescent COVID-19 samples from the United States, Italy and Spain. T cells, B-cell-depleted T cells, or PBMCs provided the cDNA or gDNA that served as material.

The table came from immunoSEQ multiplex PCR; TCRdb's copy has only in-frame clones and leaves some out. The sample holds roughly 300,000 clones, approximately 89% seen once. The receptor's source is a woman in her 30s with COVID-19, enrolled during active disease. The sample taken for sequencing was peripheral blood.

CDR3 coding DNA: TGTGCCAGTAGTATAGATAAAGACAGATACAATGAGCAGTTCTTC. Its translation is CASSIDKDRYNEQFF. The chain combines TRBV19 with TRBJ2-1, with D possibly TRBD1 on 5 matching bases. Germline V lookup: CDR1 LNHDA, CDR2 SQIVND (reference sequence). CDR3 size: 15 residues. V was cut by 0 bases and J by 4 bases, with 10 bases left in between.